Sequencing of this TCR beta chain was carried out in a study of cytomegalovirus exposure and HLA in healthy donors (dated by TCRdb to 2016 to 2017). For the wider study: An earlier analysis of roughly 610 of the donors reported 250 to 350 Gb of sequence data and 117 million unique TCR beta sequences obtained from about 180 million T cells. An early release covering approximately 600 HLA-typed donors comprised 250 to 350 gigabases of sequencing data and roughly 85 million unique TCR sequences. Of the 300 to 500 genotyped donors, 81% were placed in the genetic ancestry cluster associated with self-reported Caucasian donors. The study aimed to test whether signatures of past pathogen exposure could be identified by cataloging public T cell receptors. The T cell repertoires of several hundred subjects were profiled by immunosequencing and related to cytomegalovirus serostatus. A separate validation cohort of 100 to 150 different subjects was used in addition to the approximately 640-subject first cohort. To predict cytomegalovirus infection status, the study combined high-throughput TCR immunosequencing, statistical association of individual TCRs with disease status, and machine learning. A later analysis re-analyzed previously published TCR beta repertoires from hundreds of donors and added high-resolution HLA genotyping to study TCR occurrence patterns. Rather than drawing on any new phenotypic data, the later analysis identified candidate immune exposures from TCR beta sequences and the way those sequences occurred across donors. An earlier analysis of 587 of the donors applied high-throughput TCR beta sequencing to assess whether each TCR beta V gene segment acted as functional or pseudogenic. Alongside the repertoire data, information on donor age, sex, ethnicity and CMV serostatus was compiled. A later genetic analysis took genome-wide SNP genotypes for about 55% of the roughly 700 donors and used that subset as a discovery cohort. All discovery cohort repertoires had been generated on a single sequencing platform. Class I and class II HLA loci were covered by the typing at four-digit resolution. Typing coverage varied by locus: roughly 629-640 donors for A, B, C, DRB1 and DQB1; roughly 510 for DQA1; more than 600 for DPA1; roughly 450 for DPB1. Because of strong linkage in the cohort, roughly five DR-DQ haplotypes were treated as single units for association and clustering. On average, roughly 240,000 unique TCR beta nucleotide sequences were sequenced per donor among more than 350 genotyped donors of the cohort, with 15% to 20% of those sequences being non-productive.

CDR1 is given as SGHAT and CDR2 as FQNNGV, both from the germline V gene. The CDR3, from cysteine to phenylalanine, totals 13 residues. Just CDR3 DNA is preserved here, 39 bases in frame from base 1. V drops 0 bases and J drops 1 base, leaving 4 bases in between. As concerns this clone: Which antigen it targets is not known. No quality values exist for individual bases; no much larger clone is one base distant.

In total, 600 or so healthy bone marrow donors made up the cohort. Cohort members were all nominally healthy when sampled, although unrecorded immune exposures were likely present. The donor tested CMV seropositive, placing the donor among the roughly 270 seropositive members of the cohort. A peripheral blood sample was provided by each donor, and peripheral blood mononuclear cells were used for TCR beta sequencing. The Qiagen DNeasy Blood Extraction Kit was used to extract genomic DNA from the blood cell samples. What the research found in general, with its limitations: Most TCR sequences were seen in very few donors, while some public TCRs were found in many individuals. Because counts were too low, about 17 rarely observed V segments, including chromosome 9 orphons, were excluded from the earlier analysis of 587 of the donors. According to a later analysis, TCR association rates differed among HLA loci, with DRB1 alleles showing the most associated TCRs and HLA-C alleles showing the fewest. In a later analysis, several top co-occurrence clusters were reported to appear linked to parvovirus B19, influenza, CMV and Epstein-Barr virus. In an earlier analysis of around 500 of the donors, most TCR beta V segments appeared in productive rearrangements about 90% or about 30% of the time, broadly matching IMGT annotations. At a false discovery rate of 0.05, a later analysis linked under 20,000 TCR beta sequences to specific HLA alleles. When HLA alleles, especially DR and DQ, strongly co-occurred, TCR associations were difficult to assign to individual alleles. The study listed 164 TCR beta chains as associated with cytomegalovirus. Sequencing depth was assumed to be roughly uniform across donors in the presence/absence analyses, though that assumption may not hold. In a later analysis, HLA-associated TCR beta chains were found to be more clonally expanded and to have lower generation probabilities than equally common non-associated chains. Correlated functional status among segregating V segments might reflect linkage disequilibrium, but an unknown experimental factor could not be ruled out. Most CMV-associated TCR beta chains appeared to be HLA-restricted in a later analysis, and the HLA associations seemed to be driven largely by CMV exposure. Cytomegalovirus status was reported to be diagnosed by the classifier with high specificity and sensitivity in both the original and validation cohorts. A further reported finding was that TCR beta sequences accurately predicted the HLA-A and HLA-B alleles for most subjects in the first cohort. Some IMGT-functional V segments, including TRBV6-2 and TRBV6-3, could not be distinguished by the 87-base-pair reads and were therefore excluded. It was suggested by the authors that the approach could potentially be generalized to other disease states and immunological phenotypes. In vitro tests confirmed that a few of the cytomegalovirus-associated TCR beta chains recognize cytomegalovirus antigens. Immune exposure information for the cohort was limited to CMV serostatus. Only TCR beta chains were sequenced in this cohort, and the absence of alpha or paired-chain data limited detectable features. Because some donors lacked HLA typing at each locus, the association tests relied only on the typed subset. V-gene and J-gene trimming of TCR beta chains was associated with a missense DCLRE1C variant in a later genetic analysis, and the association was replicated in an independent cohort. In a later genetic analysis, fewer N-insertions in productive TCRs were reported among donors in an Asian-associated ancestry cluster than the roughly 700-donor mean. The sequencing pipeline was judged likely to have produced a cluster of highly shared sequence variants as a technical artifact.

The library was built by means of the immunoSEQ multiplex PCR assay. The multiplex PCR relied on a mix of 60 forward primers for TCR Vbeta segments and 13 reverse primers for TCR Jbeta segments. The CDR3 region of rearranged TCR beta genes was amplified from genomic DNA by a multiplex PCR assay. The Illumina HiSeq System was used to sequence the amplified TCR beta libraries as 87-base-pair reads. Concerning the study's data processing: In a later analysis, tens of millions of unique TCR beta chains were counted across the roughly 610 repertoires, and around 10 million of these chains were shared by at least two donors. A nearest-neighbor algorithm error-corrected the raw reads and collapsed the reads into unique sequences, merging closely related sequences to remove PCR and sequencing errors. CDR3 sequences were aligned to IMGT reference sequences to assign V, D and J gene segments. Each retained sequence needed at least a six-nucleotide match to both a V gene segment and a J gene segment. Rearrangements were called productive when the CDR3 lacked stop codons and stayed in frame with V and J; all others were non-productive. CDR3 was defined by IMGT convention, running from the second conserved V-encoded cysteine to the conserved J-encoded phenylalanine. The earlier analysis of around 640 of the donors excluded sequences that lacked an unambiguous match to a single V gene segment. In an earlier analysis of roughly 500 of the donors, V segments were called functional above 56.7% productive rearrangements and were called segregating when the between-donor standard deviation exceeded 5%. A statistical classification framework was built for diagnosing cytomegalovirus status from the catalog of TCR beta chain sequences. In a later analysis, V and J genes were assigned by comparing TCR nucleotide sequences against IMGT/GENE-DB human TR gene sequences. The TCRdist pipeline was used in a later analysis to assign CDR3 sequences and most-parsimonious VDJ recombination scenarios. In a later analysis, each TCR beta chain was defined by its CDR3 amino acid sequence together with its V-gene family, and reads lacking a unique V-gene family were excluded. As a way to deal with suspected cross-contamination and a sequencing artifact, a later analysis dropped hundreds of nucleotide sequences that were highly shared and had low generation probability. In a later analysis, a clonal expansion index for each public chain was calculated from normalized within-repertoire ranks of inferred template counts. In a later analysis, generation probabilities were computed using a VDJ recombination model fitted to out-of-frame rearrangements, and the results were checked against IGoR. Hypergeometric tests were used in a later analysis to score TCR-TCR, TCR-HLA and TCR-CMV co-occurrence, with a repertoire-size bias correction applied to the TCR pairs. In a later analysis, false discovery rates were estimated by permuting HLA or CMV assignments 20 times. A later analysis grouped co-occurring TCRs with DBSCAN, adding TCRdist sequence similarity when clustering within HLA-allele-positive subsets. Co-occurrence clustering excluded repertoires with fewer than 30,000 or more than 120,000 public chains, plus five with anomalous nucleotide sharing. TCRdb took over this immuneACCESS table, retaining in-frame rearrangements with V and J assigned. Such tables are incomplete; in checked studies, under half of the missing clones stem from an unresolved V gene, and the remainder is unexplained. V and J calls and clone size are given by that table; D and trimming were obtained from the DNA. The sample profile shows about 130,000 clones; about 79% of them were found once. The ten largest make up 3% of the sample.

The specimen was PBMCs. The rearranged segments are TRBV11-2 and TRBJ2-7, with no D gene named confidently. The sequence was collected from a woman aged 18-35 years in good health and CMV-seropositive. The CDR3 loop reads CASSLDQSYEQYF. The nucleotides read TGTGCCAGCAGCTTAGACCAGTCCTACGAGCAGTACTTC.